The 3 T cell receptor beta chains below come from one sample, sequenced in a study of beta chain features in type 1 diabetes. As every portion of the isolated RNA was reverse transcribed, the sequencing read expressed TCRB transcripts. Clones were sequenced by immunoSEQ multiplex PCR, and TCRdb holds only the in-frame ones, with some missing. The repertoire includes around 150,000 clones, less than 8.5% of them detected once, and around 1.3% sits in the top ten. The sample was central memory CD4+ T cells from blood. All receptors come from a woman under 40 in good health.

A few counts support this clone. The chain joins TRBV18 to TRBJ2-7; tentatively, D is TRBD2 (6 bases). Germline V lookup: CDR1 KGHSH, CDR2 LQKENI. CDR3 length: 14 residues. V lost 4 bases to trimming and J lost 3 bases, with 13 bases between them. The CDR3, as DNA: TGTGCCAGCTCACTCGACTTGGGGGGCTACGAGCAGTACTTC. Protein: CASSLDLGGYEQYF.

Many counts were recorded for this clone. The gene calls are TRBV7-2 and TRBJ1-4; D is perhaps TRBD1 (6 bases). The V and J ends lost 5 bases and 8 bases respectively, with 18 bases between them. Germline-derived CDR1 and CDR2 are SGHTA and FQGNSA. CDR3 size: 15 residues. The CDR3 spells CASSQRGGRLEKLFF. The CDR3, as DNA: TGTGCCAGCAGCCAGAGGGGGGGGCGGCTGGAAAAACTGTTTTTT.

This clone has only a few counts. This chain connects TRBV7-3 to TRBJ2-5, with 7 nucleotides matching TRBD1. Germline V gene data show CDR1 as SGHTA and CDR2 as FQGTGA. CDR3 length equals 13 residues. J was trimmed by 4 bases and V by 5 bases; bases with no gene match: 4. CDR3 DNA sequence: TGTGCCAGCAGCAGGGACAGCGGAGAGACCCAGTACTTC. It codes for CASSRDSGETQYF.